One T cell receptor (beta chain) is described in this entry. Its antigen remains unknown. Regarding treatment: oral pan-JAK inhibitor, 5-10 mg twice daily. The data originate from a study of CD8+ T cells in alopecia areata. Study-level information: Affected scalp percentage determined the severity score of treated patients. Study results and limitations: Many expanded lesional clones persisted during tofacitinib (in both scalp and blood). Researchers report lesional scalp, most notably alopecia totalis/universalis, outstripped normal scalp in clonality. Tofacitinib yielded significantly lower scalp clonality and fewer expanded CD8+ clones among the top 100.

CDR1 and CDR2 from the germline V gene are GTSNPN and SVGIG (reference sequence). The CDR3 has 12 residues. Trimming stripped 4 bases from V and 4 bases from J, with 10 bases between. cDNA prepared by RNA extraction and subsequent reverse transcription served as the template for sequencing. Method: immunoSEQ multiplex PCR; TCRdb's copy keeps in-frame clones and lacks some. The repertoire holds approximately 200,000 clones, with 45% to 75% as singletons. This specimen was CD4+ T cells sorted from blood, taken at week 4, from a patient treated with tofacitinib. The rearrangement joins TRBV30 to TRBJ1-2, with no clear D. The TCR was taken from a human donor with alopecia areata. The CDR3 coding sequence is TGTGCCTGGAATATGGCAGGCTATGGCTACACCTTC. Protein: CAWNMAGYGYTF.